A single sample gave rise to the 16 T cell receptor beta chains below, sequenced in a study of CD8 T cells in ankylosing spondylitis (dated by TCRdb to about 2017). Receptor amplification or capture employed 5' RACE. TCRdb lists the instrument as Illumina HiSeq 2500. The public sequencing data were trimmed at Q25 with fastp and processed into clonotypes with MiXCR by TCRdb, which kept only in-frame beta chains. A single entry per CDR3 protein holds the most common genes and DNA from its merged rows. The sample contains 150,000 to 200,000 distinct CDR3 sequences, roughly 13% of them found a single time. In total, the top ten clones hold roughly 11% of the sample. The sample consisted of blood, either unsorted or a sorted T cell fraction (not recorded which). These receptor sequences come from a female donor with ankylosing spondylitis or in good health (not recorded which).

The table lists this clonotype with a few counts. Here the CDR3 DNA reads TGTGCCAGCAGCTTAAAGCCCTTGACAGGGGTTGGGGGCTACACCTTC. Protein sequence: CASSLKPLTGVGGYTF. The V gene is TRBV7-3, the J gene TRBJ1-2; 8 bases are shared with TRBD1. The CDR3 totals 16 residues. Germline assignment: CDR1 SGHTA and CDR2 FQGTGA. Trimming cost V 1 base and J 8 bases; bases outside gene matches: 12.

This clonotype occurred a few times. This chain connects TRBV5-1 to TRBJ1-2; D unresolved. CDR1 and CDR2 (germline): SGHRS, YFSETQ. Trimming removed 0 bases at V and 2 bases at J, with 8 bases between. The length of the CDR3 is 14 residues. CDR3: CASSLDPVNYGYTF. The CDR3 nucleotides read TGCGCCAGCAGCTTGGATCCGGTCAACTATGGCTACACCTTC.

This clonotype has more than one count but fewer than ten. V usage is TRBV18 and J usage is TRBJ1-6; 8 nucleotides agree with TRBD1. The V segment lost 4 bases and the J segment 7 bases; nucleotides outside the gene matches: 3. This CDR3 is built from 14 residues. Germline CDR1 is KGHSH and CDR2 is LQKENI. The CDR3 DNA reads TGTGCCAGCTCACAGGACAGGGTGAATTCACCCCTCCACTTT. Translated, it gives CASSQDRVNSPLHF.

The chain carries TRBV7-9 and TRBJ2-7; 10 bases match TRBD1. Germline V gene data show CDR1 as SEHNR and CDR2 as FQNEAQ (reference sequence). The V gene end was trimmed by 5 bases and the J gene end by 7 bases; junction bases not matched to a gene: 8. CDR3 length equals 14 residues. The CDR3 nucleotides read TGTGCCAGCAGCCGGGACAGGGGCAGGGGTGAGCAGTACTTC. It is translated as CASSRDRGRGEQYF. Complete variable domain (other parts from reference TRBV7-9 and TRBJ2-7): DTGVSQNPRHKITKRGQNVTFRCDPISEHNRLYWYRQTLGQGPEFLTYFQNEAQLEKSRLLSDRFSAERPKGSFSTLEIQRTEQGDSAMYLCASSRDRGRGEQYFGPGTRLTVT.

This clonotype appeared a few times. The chain recombines TRBV7-2 with TRBJ1-2; D ambiguous. From germline, CDR1 is SGHTA and CDR2 FQGNSA. The CDR3 contains 13 residues. Trimming pared 5 bases from V and 9 bases from J, leaving 16 bases between. This CDR3 is CASSARVGESYTF. For the CDR3, the DNA is TGTGCCAGCAGCGCCCGCGTTGGGGAGAGCTACACCTTC.

This clonotype showed up many times. J is TRBJ2-3 and V is TRBV12-3 or TRBV12-4; D remains ambiguous. This CDR3 has 13 amino acids. V was pared by 1 base and J by 6 bases, with 8 bases between. CDR3 region: CASSLGGIDTQYF. The CDR3 DNA follows: TGTGCCAGCAGTTTAGGTGGCATCGATACGCAGTATTTT.

The sample holds many counts of this clonotype. This chain links TRBV2 with TRBJ1-5, with 8 bases matching TRBD1. Germline CDR1 and CDR2: SNHLY and FYNNEI. This CDR3 has 14 residues. Trimming took 8 bases from V and 5 from J; bases not matched to a gene: 8. In nucleotides, the CDR3 is TGTGCCAGCGGTGGGACAGGCGGCCATCAGCCCCAGCATTTT. It codes for CASGGTGGHQPQHF.

The J gene is TRBJ2-7, the V gene TRBV20-1, with D perhaps being TRBD1 or TRBD2 (5 bases each). The V and J ends lost 5 bases and 5 bases respectively, with 37 bases between them. The CDR3 length is 20 residues. Per germline, CDR1 DFQATT and CDR2 SNEGSKA (reference sequence). The CDR3 DNA reads as TGCAGTGCTCCCATACGAGGGGCGAGAAGTGGTGCGCGAAACCCAGACGAGCAGTACTTC. Translation: CSAPIRGARSGARNPDEQYF.

This clonotype occurred many times. J is TRBJ1-2 and V is TRBV5-1; D not certain. V gave up 3 bases and J gave up 1 base, with 13 bases separating them. CDR1 is SGHRS, CDR2 YFSETQ, per germline. The CDR3 runs to 15 residues. CDR3 in DNA: TGCGCCAGCAGCTCGACGACGGAGAATAACTATGGCTACACCTTC. It translates to CASSSTTENNYGYTF.

This clonotype was counted ten times or more. This chain uses TRBV6-4 with TRBJ2-1, with D possibly matching TRBD1 (6 bases). Germline CDR1 MRHNA, CDR2 SNTAGT. Trimming stripped 4 bases from V and 4 bases from J, with 8 bases between. This CDR3 has 13 amino acids. This chain's CDR3 is CASSGGQYNEQFF. The CDR3 nucleotides are TGTGCCAGCAGTGGAGGACAGTACAATGAGCAGTTCTTC.

This clonotype was recorded at least ten times. The chain links TRBV5-1 to TRBJ2-7; D unclear. Trimming stripped 3 bases from V and 3 bases from J, with 10 bases between. This CDR3 comprises 13 residues. The germline V gene has CDR1 SGHRS and CDR2 YFSETQ. The CDR3 coding sequence is TGCGCCAGCAGCTGGGCGCCTTACTACGAGCAGTACTTC. It translates to CASSWAPYYEQYF.

This clonotype occurred many times. This chain links TRBV25-1 with TRBJ2-3; D gene uncertain. Between the trimmed V and J ends, which lost 3 bases and 1 base, there was a span of 11 bases. The CDR3 totals 15 residues. The germline V gene encodes CDR1 MGHDK and CDR2 SYGVNS. Here the CDR3 reads CASSDTVVGTDTQYF. The CDR3 DNA reads as TGTGCCAGCAGTGACACGGTTGTCGGCACAGATACGCAGTATTTT. The full variable domain, with the rest looked up from reference TRBV25-1 and TRBJ2-3, is EADIYQTPRYLVIGTGKKITLECSQTMGHDKMYWYQQDPGMELHLIHYSYGVNSTEKGDLSSESTVSRIRTEHFPLTLESARPSHTSQYLCASSDTVVGTDTQYFGPGTRLTVL.

This clonotype was seen at least ten times. This chain joins TRBV5-1 and TRBJ1-5; no clear D gene. Trimming removed 0 bases from V and 6 bases from J, with 13 bases in between. The CDR3 loop spans 15 amino acids. Germline CDR1 is SGHRS and CDR2 is YFSETQ. The CDR3 coding sequence is TGCGCCAGCAGCTTGGGGTCGGGGAACGCTCAGCCCCAGCATTTT. Translated: CASSLGSGNAQPQHF.

This clonotype was counted at least ten times. V usage is TRBV7-2 and J usage is TRBJ2-3, with 7 bases matching TRBD1. Germline CDR1 reads SGHTA; CDR2 reads FQGNSA. The CDR3 is 13 amino acids. The ends lost 4 bases at V and 5 bases at J; junction bases unmatched: 3. The DNA for the CDR3 is TGTGCCAGCAGCTCCCGGGACAGAGATACGCAGTATTTT. Translation gives CASSSRDRDTQYF.

Ten or more counts support this clonotype. The chain joins TRBV28 to TRBJ1-1; D unresolved. Germline V gene lookup returns CDR1 MDHEN and CDR2 SYDVKM. Trimming stripped 7 bases from V and 9 bases from J, with 12 bases between. The CDR3 covers 11 residues. The CDR3 spells CASTRERKAFF. CDR3 bases: TGTGCCAGCACTCGGGAGAGGAAAGCTTTCTTT.

The chain uses TRBV11-2 and TRBJ2-7; D not certain. CDR3 length equals 14 residues. Between the trimmed V and J ends, which lost 2 bases and 3 bases, there was a span of 11 bases. CDR1 is SGHAT and CDR2 is FQNNGV in the germline V gene. Here the CDR3 reads CASSLTVKYYEQYF. CDR3 coding DNA: TGTGCCAGCAGCTTAACTGTCAAATACTACGAGCAGTACTTC.